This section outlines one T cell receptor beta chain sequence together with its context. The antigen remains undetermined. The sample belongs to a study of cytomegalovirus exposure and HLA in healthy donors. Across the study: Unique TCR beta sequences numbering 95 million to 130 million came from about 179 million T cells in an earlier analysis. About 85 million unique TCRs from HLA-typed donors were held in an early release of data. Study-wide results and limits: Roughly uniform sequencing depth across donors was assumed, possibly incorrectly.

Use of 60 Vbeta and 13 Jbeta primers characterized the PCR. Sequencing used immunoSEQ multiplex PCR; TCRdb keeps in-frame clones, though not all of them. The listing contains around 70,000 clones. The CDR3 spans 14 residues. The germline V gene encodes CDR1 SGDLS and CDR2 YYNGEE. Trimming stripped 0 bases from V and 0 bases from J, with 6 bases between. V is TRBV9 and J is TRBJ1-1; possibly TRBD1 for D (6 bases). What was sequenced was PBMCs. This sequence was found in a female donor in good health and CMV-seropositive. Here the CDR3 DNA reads TGTGCCAGCAGCGTAGCAGGGGTGAACACTGAAGCTTTCTTT. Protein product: CASSVAGVNTEAFF.